Listed below are T cell receptor beta chains from one sample, sequenced in a study of T cell repertoires in cytomegalovirus infection. TCRdb passed the reads through MiXCR, listing each CDR3 protein once. Among about 740,000 distinct CDR3 sequences listed, around a third were seen once. For these receptors, no antigen is known. The sequencing here drew on cultured PBMCs, taken from culture after CMV antigen stimulation. The source of these receptors is a human donor in good health (CMV status not recorded). Some clones in this sample may be carry-over from other donors' samples. Each CDR3 is given with its conserved first and last residue. D genes are given only for firm matches. The size of a clone is reported for some rows only, either as once, few or many, or as a class for expanded clones.

abundance	v_gene	j_gene	d_gene	CDR3aa	CDR3nt
NA	TRBV5-6	TRBJ1-5	NA	CASSLGGFINSNQPQHF	TGTGCCAGCAGCTTGGGCGGTTTTATTAATAGCAATCAGCCCCAGCATTTT
many	TRBV7-6	TRBJ2-3	NA	CASSPTSTDTQYF	TGTGCCAGCAGCCCCACTAGCACAGATACGCAGTATTTT
NA	TRBV6-2/TRBV6-3	TRBJ2-5	NA	CASSSASAGETQYF	TGTGCCAGCAGTTCCGCCTCTGCCGGCGAGACCCAGTACTTC
NA	TRBV4-1	TRBJ1-1	NA	CASSQALDGRMNTEAFF	TGCGCCAGCAGCCAAGCCCTGGACGGCCGAATGAACACTGAAGCTTTCTTT
many	TRBV7-2	TRBJ1-2	NA	CASSLAGPMVGYTF	TGTGCCAGCAGCTTAGCCGGTCCGATGGTTGGCTACACCTTC
NA	TRBV6-6	TRBJ1-2	NA	CASSYSIWGRTYGYTF	TGTGCCAGCAGTTACTCGATTTGGGGCCGAACTTATGGCTACACCTTC
few	TRBV2	TRBJ2-7	NA	CASTSLARDEQYF	TGTGCCAGCACTTCTCTAGCGCGAGACGAGCAGTACTTC
few	TRBV19	TRBJ2-3	NA	CASSIAAGADTQYF	TGTGCCAGTAGTATAGCTGCTGGGGCAGATACGCAGTATTTT
NA	TRBV7-2	TRBJ2-1	NA	CASSLELASEQFF	TGTGCCAGCAGCTTAGAACTAGCCAGCGAGCAGTTCTTC
once	TRBV27	TRBJ1-1	NA	CASSPPGPYTEAFF	TGTGCCAGCAGTCCCCCGGGACCCTACACTGAAGCTTTCTTT
NA	TRBV2	TRBJ2-5	NA	CASSSEGGRDGETQYF	TGTGCCAGCAGTTCCGAGGGGGGTCGGGATGGGGAGACCCAGTACTTC
many	TRBV11-2	TRBJ2-7	TRBD2	CASSLAGLAGGDEQYF	TGTGCCAGCAGCTTGGCGGGACTAGCGGGAGGGGATGAGCAGTACTTC
NA	TRBV6-5	TRBJ2-6	NA	CATSNPLSGANVLTF	TGTGCCACATCTAACCCCCTCTCTGGGGCCAACGTCCTGACTTTC
few	TRBV19	TRBJ2-3	TRBD2	CASRAGTIIVDTQYF	TGTGCCAGTAGGGCCGGGACTATCATCGTGGATACGCAGTATTTT
NA	TRBV6-5	TRBJ2-1	NA	CASGPLLAYNEQFF	TGTGCCAGCGGGCCCCTCCTCGCCTACAATGAGCAGTTCTTC
NA	TRBV11-2	TRBJ1-1	NA	CASSFRDTYTEAFF	TGTGCCAGCAGCTTTCGGGACACCTACACTGAAGCTTTCTTT
few	TRBV6-1	TRBJ2-5	NA	CASSEAWYLGETQYF	TGTGCCAGCAGTGAAGCGTGGTATCTGGGGGAGACCCAGTACTTC
NA	TRBV18	TRBJ2-7	NA	CASSPIISGPYEQYF	TGTGCCAGCTCACCGATTATTAGTGGACCCTACGAGCAGTACTTC
NA	TRBV6-5	TRBJ1-5	NA	CASSPRGRGEPPQHF	TGTGCCAGCAGTCCCCGGGGGAGGGGGGAGCCGCCCCAGCATTTT
NA	TRBV29-1	TRBJ1-4	NA	CSVEDPTKFGEKLFF	TGCAGCGTTGAAGACCCAACCAAATTCGGGGAAAAACTGTTTTTT